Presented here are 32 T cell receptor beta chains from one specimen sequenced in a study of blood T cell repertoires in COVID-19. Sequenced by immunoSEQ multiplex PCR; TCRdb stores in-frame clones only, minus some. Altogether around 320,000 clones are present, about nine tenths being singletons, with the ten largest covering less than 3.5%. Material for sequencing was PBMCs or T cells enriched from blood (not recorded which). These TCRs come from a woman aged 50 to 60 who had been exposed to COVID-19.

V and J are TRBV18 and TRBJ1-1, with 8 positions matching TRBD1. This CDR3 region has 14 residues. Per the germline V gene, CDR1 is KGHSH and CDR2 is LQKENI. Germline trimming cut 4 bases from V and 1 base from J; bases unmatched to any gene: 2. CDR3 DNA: TGTGCCAGCTCACTCGGGACAGGGAACACTGAAGCTTTCTTT. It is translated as CASSLGTGNTEAFF.

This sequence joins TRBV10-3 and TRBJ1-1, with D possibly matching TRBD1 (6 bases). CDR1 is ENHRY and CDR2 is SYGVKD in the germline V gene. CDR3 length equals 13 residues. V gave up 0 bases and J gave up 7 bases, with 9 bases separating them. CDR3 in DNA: TGTGCCATCAGTGAGTCAGGACAGATTGAAGCTTTCTTT. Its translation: CAISESGQIEAFF.

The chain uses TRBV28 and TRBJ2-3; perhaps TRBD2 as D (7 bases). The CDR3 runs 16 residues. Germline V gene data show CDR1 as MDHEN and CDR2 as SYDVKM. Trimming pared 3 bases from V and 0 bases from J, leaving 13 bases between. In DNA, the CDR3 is TGTGCCAGCAGTTTCGAGGGGGGGCCTAGCACAGATACGCAGTATTTT. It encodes CASSFEGGPSTDTQYF.

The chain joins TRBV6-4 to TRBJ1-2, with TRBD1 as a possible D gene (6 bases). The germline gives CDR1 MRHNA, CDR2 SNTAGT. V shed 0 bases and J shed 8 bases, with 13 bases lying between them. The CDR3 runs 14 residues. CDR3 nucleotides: TGTGCCAGCAGTGACTCGAGCAGGGGAAGAGGCTACACCTTC. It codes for CASSDSSRGRGYTF.

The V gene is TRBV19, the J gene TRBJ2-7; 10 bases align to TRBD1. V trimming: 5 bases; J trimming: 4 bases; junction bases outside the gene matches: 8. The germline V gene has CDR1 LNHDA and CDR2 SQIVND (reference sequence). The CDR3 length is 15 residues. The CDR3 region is CASSSRTGGEYEQYF. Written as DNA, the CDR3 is TGTGCCAGTAGTTCCAGGACAGGGGGAGAATACGAGCAGTACTTC.

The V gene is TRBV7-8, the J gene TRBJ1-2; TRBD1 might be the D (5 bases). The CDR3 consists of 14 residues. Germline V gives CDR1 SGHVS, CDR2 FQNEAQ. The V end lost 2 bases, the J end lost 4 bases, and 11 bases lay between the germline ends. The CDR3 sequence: CASSLRQLTYGYTF. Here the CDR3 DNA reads TGTGCCAGCAGCTTAAGACAGCTTACCTATGGCTACACCTTC.

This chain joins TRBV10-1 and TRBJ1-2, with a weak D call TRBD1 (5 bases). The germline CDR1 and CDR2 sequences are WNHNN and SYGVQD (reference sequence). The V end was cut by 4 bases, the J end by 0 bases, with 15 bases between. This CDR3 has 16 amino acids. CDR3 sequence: CASSAPPQETNYGYTF. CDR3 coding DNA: TGCGCCAGCAGTGCGCCTCCACAGGAAACTAACTATGGCTACACCTTC.

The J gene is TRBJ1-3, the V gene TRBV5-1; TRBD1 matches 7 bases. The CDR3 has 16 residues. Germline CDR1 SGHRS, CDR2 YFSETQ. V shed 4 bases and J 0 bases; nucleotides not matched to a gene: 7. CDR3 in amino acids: CASSVGQTISGNTIYF. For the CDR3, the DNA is TGCGCCAGCAGCGTGGGACAGACCATCTCTGGAAACACCATATATTTT. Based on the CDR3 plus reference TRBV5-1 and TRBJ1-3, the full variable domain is KAGVTQTPRYLIKTRGQQVTLSCSPISGHRSVSWYQQTPGQGLQFLFEYFSETQRNKGNFPGRFSGRQFSNSRSEMNVSTLELGDSALYLCASSVGQTISGNTIYFGEGSWLTVV.

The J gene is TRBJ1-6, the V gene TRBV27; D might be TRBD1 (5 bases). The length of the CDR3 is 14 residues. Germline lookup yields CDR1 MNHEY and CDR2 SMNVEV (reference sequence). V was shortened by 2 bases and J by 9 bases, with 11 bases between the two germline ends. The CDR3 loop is CASSLNPGGSPLHF. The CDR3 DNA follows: TGTGCCAGCAGTTTAAATCCGGGGGGTTCACCCCTCCACTTT.

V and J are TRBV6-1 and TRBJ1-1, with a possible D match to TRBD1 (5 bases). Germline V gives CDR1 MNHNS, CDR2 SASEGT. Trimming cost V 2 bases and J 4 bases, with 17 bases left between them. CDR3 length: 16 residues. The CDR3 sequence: CASSELRGSWSTEAFF. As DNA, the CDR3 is TGTGCCAGCAGTGAATTACGGGGGAGCTGGAGCACTGAAGCTTTCTTT.

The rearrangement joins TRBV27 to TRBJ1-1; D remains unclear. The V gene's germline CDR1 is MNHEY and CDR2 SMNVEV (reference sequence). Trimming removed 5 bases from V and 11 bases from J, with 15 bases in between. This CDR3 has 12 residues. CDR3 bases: TGTGCCAGCAGTCATCCCAGCGGGGTGGCTTTCTTT. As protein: CASSHPSGVAFF.

CDR3 protein: CASRSQQRSLNYNEQFF. CDR3 nucleotides: TGTGCCAGTAGAAGCCAACAGCGGAGCCTGAACTACAATGAGCAGTTCTTC. The chain joins TRBV19 to TRBJ2-1; tentatively, D is TRBD2 (5 bases). The CDR3 is 17 amino acids. The germline V and J ends were trimmed by 6 bases and 3 bases, with 21 bases remaining between them. CDR1 is LNHDA, CDR2 SQIVND, per germline (reference sequence).

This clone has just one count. The CDR3 spells CASSARVFSPDTQYF. CDR3 DNA: TGTGCCAGCAGTGCCAGGGTTTTCTCACCAGATACGCAGTATTTT. The rearrangement links TRBV6-2 or TRBV6-3 to TRBJ2-3; the D gene is possibly TRBD1 (5 bases). Deletions cut 5 bases from V and 4 bases from J, with 16 bases between. CDR3 length: 15 amino acids. Germline CDR1 MNHEY, CDR2 SVGEGT.

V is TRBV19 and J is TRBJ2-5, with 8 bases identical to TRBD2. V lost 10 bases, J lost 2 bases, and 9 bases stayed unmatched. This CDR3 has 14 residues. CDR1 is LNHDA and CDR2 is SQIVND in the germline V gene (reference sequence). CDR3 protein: CATCGAGGQETQYF. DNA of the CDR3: TGTGCCACCTGCGGGGCGGGGGGACAAGAGACCCAGTACTTC.

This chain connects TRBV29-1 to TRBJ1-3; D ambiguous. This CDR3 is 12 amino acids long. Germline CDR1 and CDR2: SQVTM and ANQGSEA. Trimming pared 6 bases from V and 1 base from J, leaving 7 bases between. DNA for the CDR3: TGCAGCGTGAGGGATTCTGGAAACACCATATATTTT. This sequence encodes CSVRDSGNTIYF.

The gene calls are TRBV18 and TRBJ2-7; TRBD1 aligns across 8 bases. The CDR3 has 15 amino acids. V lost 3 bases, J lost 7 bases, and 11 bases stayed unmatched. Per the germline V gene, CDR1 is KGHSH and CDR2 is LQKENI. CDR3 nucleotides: TGTGCCAGCTCACCGGGACAGGACAAAACTGGGGAGCAGTACTTC. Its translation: CASSPGQDKTGEQYF.

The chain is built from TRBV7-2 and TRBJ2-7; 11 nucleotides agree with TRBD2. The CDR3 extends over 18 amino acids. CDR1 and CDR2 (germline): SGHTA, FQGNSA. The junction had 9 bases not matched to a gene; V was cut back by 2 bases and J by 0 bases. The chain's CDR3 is CASSLYLAGGRSSYEQYF. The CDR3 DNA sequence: TGTGCCAGCAGCTTATATCTAGCGGGGGGCAGGAGCTCCTACGAGCAGTACTTC.

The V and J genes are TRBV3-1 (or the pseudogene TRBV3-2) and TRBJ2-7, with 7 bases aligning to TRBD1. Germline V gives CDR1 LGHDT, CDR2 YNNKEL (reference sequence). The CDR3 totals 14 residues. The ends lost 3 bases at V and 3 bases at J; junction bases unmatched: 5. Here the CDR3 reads CASSHSDRSYEQYF. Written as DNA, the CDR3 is TGTGCCAGCAGCCACTCGGACAGGAGCTACGAGCAGTACTTC.

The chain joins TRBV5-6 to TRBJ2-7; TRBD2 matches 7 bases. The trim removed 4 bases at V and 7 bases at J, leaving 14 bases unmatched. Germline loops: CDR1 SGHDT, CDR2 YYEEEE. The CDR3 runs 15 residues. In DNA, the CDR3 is TGTGCCAGCAGCCGGACCGGGACTACCGATTATGAGCAGTACTTC. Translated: CASSRTGTTDYEQYF.

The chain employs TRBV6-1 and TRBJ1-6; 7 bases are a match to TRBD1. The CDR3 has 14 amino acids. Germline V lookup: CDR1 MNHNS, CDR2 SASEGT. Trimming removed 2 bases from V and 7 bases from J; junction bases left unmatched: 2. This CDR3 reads CASSEQGVNSPLHF. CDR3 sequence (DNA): TGTGCCAGCAGTGAACAGGGGGTGAATTCACCCCTCCACTTT.

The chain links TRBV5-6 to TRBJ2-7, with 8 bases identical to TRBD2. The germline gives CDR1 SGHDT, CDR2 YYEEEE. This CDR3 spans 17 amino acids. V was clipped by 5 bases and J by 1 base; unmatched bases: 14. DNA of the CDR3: TGTGCCAGCAGTTCAAGCGGGGGTGCCCCCGGGTCCTACGAGCAGTACTTC. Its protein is CASSSSGGAPGSYEQYF.

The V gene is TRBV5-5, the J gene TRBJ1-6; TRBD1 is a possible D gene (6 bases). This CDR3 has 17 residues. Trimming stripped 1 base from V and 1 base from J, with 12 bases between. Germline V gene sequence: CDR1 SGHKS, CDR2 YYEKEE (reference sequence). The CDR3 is CASSLQDRDSYNSPLHF. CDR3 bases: TGTGCCAGCAGCTTGCAGGACAGAGATTCCTATAATTCACCCCTCCACTTT.

The CDR3 spells CASSPTRGSNQPQHF. The CDR3, as DNA: TGTGCCAGCTCACCAACACGGGGGAGCAATCAGCCCCAGCATTTT. The chain has TRBV18 and TRBJ1-5, with D perhaps TRBD1 (5 bases). CDR3 length equals 15 residues. Trimming left V 2 bases short and J 1 base short, with 9 bases between. CDR1 is KGHSH and CDR2 is LQKENI in the germline V gene.

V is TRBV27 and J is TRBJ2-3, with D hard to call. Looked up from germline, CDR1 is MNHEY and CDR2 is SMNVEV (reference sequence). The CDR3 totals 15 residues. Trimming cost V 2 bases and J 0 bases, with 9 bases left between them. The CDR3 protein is CASSLGQKSTDTQYF. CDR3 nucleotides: TGTGCCAGCAGTTTAGGTCAGAAGAGCACAGATACGCAGTATTTT.

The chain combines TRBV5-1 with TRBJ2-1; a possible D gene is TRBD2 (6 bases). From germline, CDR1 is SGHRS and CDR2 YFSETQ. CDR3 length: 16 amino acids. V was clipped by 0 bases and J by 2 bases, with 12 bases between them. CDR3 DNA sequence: TGCGCCAGCAGCTTGGCCCCGGGAGACGCCTACAATGAGCAGTTCTTC. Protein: CASSLAPGDAYNEQFF. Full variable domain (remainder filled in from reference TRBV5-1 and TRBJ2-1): KAGVTQTPRYLIKTRGQQVTLSCSPISGHRSVSWYQQTPGQGLQFLFEYFSETQRNKGNFPGRFSGRQFSNSRSEMNVSTLELGDSALYLCASSLAPGDAYNEQFFGPGTRLTVL.

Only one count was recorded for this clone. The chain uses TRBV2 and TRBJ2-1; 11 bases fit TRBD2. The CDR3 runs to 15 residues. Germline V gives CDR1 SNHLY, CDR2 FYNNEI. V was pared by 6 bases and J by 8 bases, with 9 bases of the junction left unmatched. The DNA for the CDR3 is TGTGCCAGCAGGGATTCCGGGACTAGCGGCCATGAGCAGTTCTTC. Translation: CASRDSGTSGHEQFF.

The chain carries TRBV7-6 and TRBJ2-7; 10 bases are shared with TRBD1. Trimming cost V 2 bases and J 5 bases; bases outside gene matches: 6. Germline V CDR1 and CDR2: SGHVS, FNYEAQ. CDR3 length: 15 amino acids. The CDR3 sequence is CASSLNPGTGDEQYF. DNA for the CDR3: TGTGCCAGCAGCTTAAATCCCGGGACAGGGGACGAGCAGTACTTC.

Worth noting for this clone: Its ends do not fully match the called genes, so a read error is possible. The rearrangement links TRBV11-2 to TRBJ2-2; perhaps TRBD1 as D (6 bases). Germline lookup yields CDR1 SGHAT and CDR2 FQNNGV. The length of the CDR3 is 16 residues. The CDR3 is CASSSLKTGNPGELFF. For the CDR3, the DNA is TGTGCCAGCAGCTCCCTTAAAACAGGGAACCCCGGGGAGCTGTTTTTT.

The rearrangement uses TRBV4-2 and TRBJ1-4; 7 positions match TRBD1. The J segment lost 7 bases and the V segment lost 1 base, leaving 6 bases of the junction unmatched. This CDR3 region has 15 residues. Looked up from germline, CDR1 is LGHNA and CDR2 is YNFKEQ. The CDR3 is CASSQAIGGFEKLFF. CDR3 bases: TGTGCCAGCAGCCAAGCAATAGGGGGCTTTGAAAAACTGTTTTTT.

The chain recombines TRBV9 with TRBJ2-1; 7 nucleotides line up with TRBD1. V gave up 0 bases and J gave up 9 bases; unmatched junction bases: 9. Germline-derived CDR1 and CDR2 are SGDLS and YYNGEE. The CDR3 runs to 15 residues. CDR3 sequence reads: CASSVELGGAGEQFF. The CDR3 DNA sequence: TGTGCCAGCAGCGTAGAATTAGGGGGCGCCGGTGAGCAGTTCTTC.

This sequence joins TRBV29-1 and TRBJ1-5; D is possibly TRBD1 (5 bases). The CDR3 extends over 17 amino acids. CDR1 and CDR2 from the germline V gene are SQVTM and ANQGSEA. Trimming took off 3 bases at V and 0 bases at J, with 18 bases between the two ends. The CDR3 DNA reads TGCAGCGTTGACGATGGGGGGGTTGTCTATAGCAATCAGCCCCAGCATTTT. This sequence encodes CSVDDGGVVYSNQPQHF.

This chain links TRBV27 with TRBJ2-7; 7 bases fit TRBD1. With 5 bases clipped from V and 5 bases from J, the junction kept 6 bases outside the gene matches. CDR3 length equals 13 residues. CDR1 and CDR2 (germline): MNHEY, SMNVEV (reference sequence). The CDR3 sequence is CASSPGGLDEQYF. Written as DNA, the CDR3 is TGTGCCAGCAGTCCAGGGGGTCTGGACGAGCAGTACTTC.